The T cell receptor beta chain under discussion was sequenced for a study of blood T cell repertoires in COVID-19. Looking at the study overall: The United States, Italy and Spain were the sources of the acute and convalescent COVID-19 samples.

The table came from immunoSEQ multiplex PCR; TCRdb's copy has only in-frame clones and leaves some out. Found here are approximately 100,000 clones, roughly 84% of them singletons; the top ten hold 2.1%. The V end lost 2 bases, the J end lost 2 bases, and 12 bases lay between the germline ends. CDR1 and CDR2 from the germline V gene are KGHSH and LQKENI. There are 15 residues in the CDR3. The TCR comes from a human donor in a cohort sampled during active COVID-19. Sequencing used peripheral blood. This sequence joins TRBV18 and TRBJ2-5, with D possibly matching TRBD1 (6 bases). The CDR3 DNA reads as TGTGCCAGCTCACCAATGATAGGACAGCAAGAGACCCAGTACTTC. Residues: CASSPMIGQQETQYF.